The rows below give T cell receptor beta chains drawn from one sample of a study of post-analysis software for immune sequencing data. TCRdb recomputed calls from the PCR reads with MiXCR, one row per CDR3 protein. The data contain 700,000 to 800,000 distinct CDR3 sequences, 25% to 30% of them seen just once; the ten biggest clones take up about 0.5%. Sample: blood. These receptors were taken from a girl aged 10 to 17 with multiple sclerosis. Both conserved end residues are part of each CDR3. The D gene is left open where the match is weak. A clone size is listed for some rows: how often the clone was seen (once, few, many), or a class if it is expanded.

cdr3_aa cdr3_nt j_call clone_size d_call v_call
CASRPGQGINQPQHF TGTGCCAGCAGGCCCGGGCAGGGGATCAATCAGCCCCAGCATTTT TRBJ1-5 NA NA TRBV6-2/TRBV6-3
CASSSQAGGDTQYF TGTGCCAGCAGCTCCCAGGCGGGTGGGGATACGCAGTATTTT TRBJ2-3 once NA TRBV7-2
CASSQGFAYEQFF TGTGCCAGCTCACAGGGGTTCGCCTACGAGCAGTTCTTC TRBJ2-1 NA NA TRBV18
CSARSGNEQYF TGCAGTGCTAGATCGGGGAACGAGCAGTACTTC TRBJ2-7 many NA TRBV20-1
CASSREETQYF TGTGCCAGCAGCCGAGAAGAGACCCAGTACTTC TRBJ2-5 many NA TRBV7-9
CSVITTTGGLTDTQYF TGCAGCGTTATCACTACGACAGGGGGACTCACAGATACGCAGTATTTT TRBJ2-3 few TRBD1 TRBV29-1
CSVGPGQGAEQYF TGCAGCGTCGGACCGGGACAGGGGGCCGAGCAGTACTTC TRBJ2-7 many TRBD1 TRBV29-1
CASSYAQTYEQYF TGTGCCAGCAGTTACGCACAAACCTACGAGCAGTACTTC TRBJ2-7 few NA TRBV6-5
CASTLDRGDEQYF TGTGCCAGCACCCTAGACAGGGGGGACGAGCAGTACTTC TRBJ2-7 NA TRBD1 TRBV7-9
CSVKGQGIYGYTF TGCAGCGTTAAGGGACAGGGTATTTATGGCTACACCTTC TRBJ1-2 many TRBD1 TRBV29-1
CASSIGGPRSDEQYF TGCGCCAGCAGCATCGGGGGTCCTAGGTCGGACGAGCAGTACTTC TRBJ2-7 NA NA TRBV5-1
CASSPLDRNTIYF TGTGCCAGCTCACCGTTGGATCGAAACACCATATATTTT TRBJ1-3 few NA TRBV18
CASSLMPQGNYEQYF TGTGCCAGCAGTTTAATGCCCCAAGGCAACTACGAGCAGTACTTC TRBJ2-7 NA NA TRBV12-3/TRBV12-4
CAISAGVETQYF TGTGCCATCAGTGCGGGGGTAGAGACCCAGTACTTC TRBJ2-5 many NA TRBV10-3
CASSGSGLNTEAFF TGCGCCAGCAGCGGCTCCGGCCTGAACACTGAAGCTTTCTTT TRBJ1-1 few NA TRBV5-1
CAIRDQSTEAFF TGTGCCATCAGGGATCAGTCCACTGAAGCTTTCTTT TRBJ1-1 NA NA TRBV10-3
CATRDGSYGYTF TGTGCCACTCGGGACGGATCCTATGGCTACACCTTC TRBJ1-2 few NA TRBV28
CASSDISARGTEFYEQYF TGTGCCAGCAGTGATATTTCGGCCCGGGGGACAGAGTTTTACGAGCAGTACTTC TRBJ2-7 NA NA TRBV2
CASSPRERVSYNEQFF TGTGCCAGCAGCCCCCGGGAGAGAGTTTCCTACAATGAGCAGTTCTTC TRBJ2-1 NA NA TRBV9
CASSQVPSGRETQYF TGCGCCAGCAGCCAAGTCCCTAGCGGGAGGGAGACCCAGTACTTC TRBJ2-5 few TRBD2 TRBV4-3
CASSLGPYNSPLHF TGTGCCAGCAGCTTAGGCCCCTATAATTCACCCCTCCACTTT TRBJ1-6 many NA TRBV7-2
CASSSGGTGGGNEQFF TGTGCCAGCAGCTCGGGGGGGACAGGGGGAGGAAATGAGCAGTTCTTC TRBJ2-1 few TRBD1 TRBV9
CASSQDWGRAQGETQYF TGCGCCAGCAGCCAAGATTGGGGACGGGCCCAGGGGGAGACCCAGTACTTC TRBJ2-5 NA NA TRBV4-3
CASRAQIPSEAFF TGTGCCAGCAGAGCACAGATCCCCTCTGAAGCTTTCTTT TRBJ1-1 NA NA TRBV2
CSARVRQGNSPLHF TGCAGTGCTAGAGTACGGCAGGGGAACTCACCCCTCCACTTT TRBJ1-6 once NA TRBV20-1
CASSLGYENSPLHF TGTGCCAGCAGCTTAGGTTACGAGAATTCACCCCTCCACTTT TRBJ1-6 few NA TRBV5-5
CASATGVIYEQYF TGTGCCAGCGCCACGGGGGTAATCTACGAGCAGTACTTC TRBJ2-7 once NA TRBV6-2/TRBV6-3
CASSEGTSEQETQYF TGTGCCAGCAGTGAAGGGACTAGCGAACAAGAGACCCAGTACTTC TRBJ2-5 NA TRBD2 TRBV2
CASSPRDRGKNIQYF TGTGCCAGCAGCCCCCGGGACAGGGGGAAAAACATTCAGTACTTC TRBJ2-4 few TRBD1 TRBV12-3/TRBV12-4
CSVDSGREGKLFF TGCAGCGTTGACTCAGGCCGCGAGGGAAAACTGTTTTTT TRBJ1-4 once NA TRBV29-1
CSAGMRYGYTF TGCAGTGCCGGGATGCGCTATGGCTACACCTTC TRBJ1-2 few NA TRBV20-1
CASTNQGPSRETQYF TGTGCCAGCACCAACCAGGGACCCTCTAGGGAGACCCAGTACTTC TRBJ2-5 NA NA TRBV7-2
CASSLTSDSYNEQFF TGTGCCAGCAGCTTGACTAGCGACTCCTACAATGAGCAGTTCTTC TRBJ2-1 few TRBD2 TRBV7-2
CASRGQTGVSYNEQFF TGTGCCAGTAGGGGTCAGACAGGGGTCTCCTACAATGAGCAGTTCTTC TRBJ2-1 NA TRBD1 TRBV2
CASSPLQGANSPLHF TGTGCCAGCAGCCCCCTTCAGGGGGCGAATTCACCCCTCCACTTT TRBJ1-6 NA TRBD1 TRBV7-9
CASSIGLAGYNEQFF TGTGCCAGCTCAATCGGACTAGCGGGATACAATGAGCAGTTCTTC TRBJ2-1 NA TRBD2 TRBV18
CASSQDVSQNYEQYF TGCGCCAGCAGCCAAGATGTCAGCCAGAACTACGAGCAGTACTTC TRBJ2-7 NA NA TRBV4-3
CASSYSMAGGGLAMDTQYF TGTGCCAGCAGTTACTCGATGGCGGGCGGGGGCCTCGCAATGGATACGCAGTATTTT TRBJ2-3 few NA TRBV6-5
CASSPRPVNTEAFF TGTGCCAGCAGCCCCCGGCCAGTTAACACTGAAGCTTTCTTT TRBJ1-1 few NA TRBV5-5
CASSSGDYHRETQYF TGCGCCAGCAGCTCGGGGGACTACCACCGTGAGACCCAGTACTTC TRBJ2-5 once TRBD2 TRBV5-1